These 21 T cell receptor beta chains share one sample of origin, sequenced in a study of cytomegalovirus exposure and HLA in healthy donors. Both 60 Vbeta primers and 13 Jbeta primers went into the PCR. Only in-frame clones appear in the TCRdb table, and some are missing; sequencing was by immunoSEQ multiplex PCR. Of approximately 100,000 clones in the sample, roughly 79% are singletons; the top ten hold approximately 6.3%. The sequenced material came from PBMCs. Receptors originate from a man aged 55-75 years in good health and CMV-seropositive.

This rearrangement joins TRBV28 to TRBJ2-5, with TRBD2 identical over 10 bases. The J call may not be correct, given that the DNA end is closer to TRBJ2-7. This CDR3 has 16 amino acids. Per the germline V gene, CDR1 is MDHEN and CDR2 is SYDVKM. CDR3 DNA: TGTGCCAGCTCTAAGAGGGTAGCGGGGGGCATCTACGAGCAGTACTTC. It translates to CASSKRVAGGIYEQYF.

This sequence joins TRBV5-1 and TRBJ2-5; TRBD1 aligns across 7 bases. V shed 2 bases, J shed 3 bases, and the junction held 4 bases outside the gene matches. There are 14 residues in the CDR3. Germline CDR1 SGHRS, CDR2 YFSETQ. The CDR3 spells CASSFRDSKETQYF. The CDR3 DNA reads as TGCGCCAGCAGCTTCCGGGACAGCAAAGAGACCCAGTACTTC.

The chain employs TRBV19 and TRBJ1-1, with 11 nucleotides matching TRBD1. The ends lost 6 bases at V and 0 bases at J; junction bases unmatched: 6. This CDR3 has 16 residues. Germline CDR1 and CDR2: LNHDA and SQIVND (reference sequence). The CDR3 is CASSRTGGDMNTEAFF. CDR3 in DNA: TGTGCCAGTAGCCGGACAGGGGGCGACATGAACACTGAAGCTTTCTTT.

This clone was found a few times. The chain combines TRBV4-1 with TRBJ1-2, with D unclear. This CDR3 is built from 14 residues. The V and J ends lost 0 bases and 4 bases respectively, with 9 bases between them. The germline CDR1 and CDR2 sequences are MGHRA and YSYEKL. CDR3 coding DNA: TGCGCCAGCAGCCAAGATAAGGAGGGCTATGGCTACACCTTC. Its protein is CASSQDKEGYGYTF.

The chain employs TRBV10-3 and TRBJ1-1, with D uncertain. The V end was cut by 6 bases, the J end by 5 bases, with 10 bases between. This CDR3 region has 12 residues. Germline V gene data show CDR1 as ENHRY and CDR2 as SYGVKD. The CDR3 coding sequence is TGTGCCATCAGAACCGAGTTAACTGAAGCTTTCTTT. Residues: CAIRTELTEAFF.

A few counts support this clone. The chain has TRBV19 and TRBJ1-1, with D perhaps matching TRBD1 (5 bases). Trimming shortened V by 7 bases and J by 2 bases, and 14 bases separated the two germline ends. CDR1 and CDR2 from the germline V gene are LNHDA and SQIVND (reference sequence). This CDR3 spans 14 amino acids. The CDR3 here is CASKGAGFNTEAFF. For the CDR3, the DNA is TGTGCCAGTAAAGGGGCAGGTTTCAACACTGAAGCTTTCTTT. Variable domain in full (rest from reference TRBV19 and TRBJ1-1): DGGITQSPKYLFRKEGQNVTLSCEQNLNHDAMYWYRQDPGQGLRLIYYSQIVNDFQKGDIAEGYSVSREKKESFPLTVTSAQKNPTAFYLCASKGAGFNTEAFFGQGTRLTVV.

The chain employs TRBV5-4 and TRBJ2-7; 11 bases are a match to TRBD2. CDR1 is SGHNT, CDR2 YYREEE, per germline (reference sequence). The CDR3 length is 15 residues. The trim removed 4 bases at V and 5 bases at J, leaving 8 bases unmatched. The CDR3 loop reads CASSTVAGGAHEQYF. The CDR3 coding sequence is TGTGCCAGCAGCACGGTAGCGGGGGGGGCTCACGAGCAGTACTTC.

The rearrangement uses TRBV7-2 and TRBJ2-5, with D perhaps matching TRBD2 (5 bases). V was shortened by 5 bases and J by 5 bases, with 12 bases between the two germline ends. The CDR3 extends over 13 amino acids. CDR1 SGHTA and CDR2 FQGNSA come from the germline V gene. CDR3 coding DNA: TGTGCCAGCAGCCGGGGAGAGCGGGAGACCCAGTACTTC. This translates into CASSRGERETQYF.

The chain combines TRBV12-5 with TRBJ1-5; possibly TRBD1 for D (6 bases). Germline-derived CDR1 and CDR2 are LGHNT and FRNRAP. With 2 bases removed from V and 8 bases from J, the gap between germline ends came to 13 bases. The CDR3 contains 14 residues. This chain's CDR3 is CASGLWGGREPQHF. The CDR3, as DNA: TGTGCTAGTGGTTTGTGGGGGGGCAGGGAGCCCCAGCATTTT.

The chain recombines TRBV4-3 with TRBJ2-7; a possible D gene is TRBD1 (6 bases). Trimming left V 0 bases short and J 5 bases short, with 14 bases between. The CDR3 runs 15 residues. The V gene's germline CDR1 is LGHNA and CDR2 YSLEER. For the CDR3, the DNA is TGCGCCAGCAGCCAAGATTACAGGGATATCCACGAGCAGTACTTC. This codes for CASSQDYRDIHEQYF.

On this clone: One end of the junction varies from germline; a read error may be responsible. Other DNA sequences in the sample encode the same CDR3. This chain links TRBV5-4 with TRBJ2-3; possibly TRBD2 for D (6 bases). The germline V gene has CDR1 SGHNT and CDR2 YYREEE (reference sequence). The CDR3 runs 15 residues. CDR3 in DNA: TGTGCTAGCAGCACCGCGGGACTGAGCACAGATACGCAGTATTTT. It encodes CASSTAGLSTDTQYF.

This sequence joins TRBV6-6 and TRBJ1-5; no firm D call. The CDR3 is made up of 14 amino acids. The germline V and J ends were trimmed by 7 bases and 2 bases, with 12 bases remaining between them. Germline CDR1 MNHNY, CDR2 SVGAGI (reference sequence). The CDR3, as DNA: TGTGCCAGCAAAAAGGGAGGAGGCAATCAGCCCCAGCATTTT. This codes for CASKKGGGNQPQHF.

This sequence joins TRBV2 and TRBJ1-1; the match to TRBD1 covers 8 bases. The CDR3 length is 14 residues. Germline V CDR1 and CDR2: SNHLY, FYNNEI. V trimming: 5 bases; J trimming: 2 bases; junction bases outside the gene matches: 4. CDR3 residues: CASSPDRANTEAFF. For the CDR3, the DNA is TGTGCCAGCAGTCCGGACAGGGCTAACACTGAAGCTTTCTTT. The variable domain in full, completed from reference TRBV2 and TRBJ1-1, reads EPEVTQTPSHQVTQMGQEVILRCVPISNHLYFYWYRQILGQKVEFLVSFYNNEISEKSEIFDDQFSVERPDGSNFTLKIRSTKLEDSAMYFCASSPDRANTEAFFGQGTRLTVV.

The J gene is TRBJ2-4, the V gene TRBV5-6; tentatively, D is TRBD2 (5 bases). Looked up from germline, CDR1 is SGHDT and CDR2 is YYEEEE. V was cut by 0 bases and J by 5 bases, with 9 bases left in between. CDR3 length: 14 amino acids. The CDR3: CASSLGQRENIQYF. CDR3 coding DNA: TGTGCCAGCAGCTTGGGTCAGAGGGAAAACATTCAGTACTTC.

The chain has TRBV27 and TRBJ1-2; the D is unclear. The CDR3 is made up of 18 amino acids. Trimming pared 3 bases from V and 3 bases from J, leaving 23 bases between. Germline V CDR1 and CDR2: MNHEY, SMNVEV (reference sequence). This CDR3 reads CASSFRGAGARVDYGYTF. The CDR3 DNA reads TGTGCCAGCAGTTTTCGCGGCGCGGGAGCCCGCGTGGACTATGGCTACACCTTC.

This rearrangement joins TRBV4-3 to TRBJ2-3, with D hard to call. This CDR3 is 13 amino acids long. Trimming removed 5 bases from V and 6 bases from J, with 12 bases in between. The germline V gene has CDR1 LGHNA and CDR2 YSLEER. CDR3 loop: CASSVPPHDTQYF. The CDR3 DNA reads as TGCGCCAGCAGCGTACCCCCACACGATACGCAGTATTTT.

The rearrangement joins TRBV27 to TRBJ1-3; unclear D gene. This CDR3 has 15 amino acids. CDR1 and CDR2 (germline): MNHEY, SMNVEV (reference sequence). V was pared by 6 bases and J by 1 base, with 13 bases between. The CDR3 DNA reads as TGTGCCAGCAGCCCCCTTGGGCCTTCTGGAAACACCATATATTTT. Translating it yields CASSPLGPSGNTIYF.

The V call is TRBV11-2, the J call TRBJ2-3; a possible D gene is TRBD2 (5 bases). Germline V CDR1 and CDR2: SGHAT, FQNNGV. The CDR3 has 15 amino acids. V lost 1 base to trimming and J lost 4 bases, with 12 bases between them. DNA for the CDR3: TGTGCCAGCAGCTTAGCTCTAGCTTCCCCAGATACGCAGTATTTT. This translates into CASSLALASPDTQYF.

This chain connects TRBV19 to TRBJ2-3; no clear D. There are 15 residues in the CDR3. The germline V and J ends were trimmed by 0 bases and 1 base, with 8 bases remaining between them. Per the germline V gene, CDR1 is LNHDA and CDR2 is SQIVND (reference sequence). CDR3 DNA: TGTGCCAGTAGTATAGACGGGTCTGGCACAGATACGCAGTATTTT. It encodes CASSIDGSGTDTQYF.

The rearrangement uses TRBV7-8 and TRBJ2-5; weak D call: TRBD1 (6 bases). Trimming took off 3 bases at V and 6 bases at J, with 17 bases between the two ends. The CDR3 consists of 15 residues. The germline gives CDR1 SGHVS, CDR2 FQNEAQ. CDR3 amino acids: CASSFLDSPTQTQYF. The DNA for the CDR3 is TGTGCCAGCAGCTTCTTGGACAGCCCTACCCAGACCCAGTACTTC.

The chain is built from TRBV5-4 and TRBJ2-5; a weak D match, TRBD2 (6 bases). The germline V gene encodes CDR1 SGHNT and CDR2 YYREEE (reference sequence). The CDR3 runs 15 residues. Trimming stripped 1 base from V and 2 bases from J, with 12 bases between. The CDR3 bases are TGTGCCAGCAGCTTGTCCGGGAGTAGACAAGAGACCCAGTACTTC. It is translated as CASSLSGSRQETQYF.